These 15 T cell receptor beta chains were all obtained from the same sample, sequenced in a study of cytomegalovirus exposure and HLA in healthy donors (dated by TCRdb to about 2017). Libraries were prepared through the immunoSEQ multiplex PCR assay. For the multiplex PCR, a mixture combining 60 forward primers for TCR Vbeta segments and 13 reverse primers for TCR Jbeta segments was used. As stored in TCRdb, this immuneACCESS dataset retains in-frame rearrangements with V and J assigned. A fraction of the clones does not appear; measured against another copy, unresolved V genes explain less than half of the discrepancy, and the remainder lacks a known reason. This sample's listing comprises approximately 68,000 clones. Clones ranked in the top ten supply 6% to 8% of the sample. The sequenced material came from PBMCs. These receptors were taken from a female donor in good health and CMV-seropositive.

This chain connects TRBV5-5 to TRBJ1-5; no definite D call. CDR1 and CDR2 (germline): SGHKS, YYEKEE (reference sequence). The CDR3 extends over 16 amino acids. V was clipped by 4 bases and J by 0 bases, with 14 bases between them. CDR3 coding DNA: TGTGCCAGCAGCCCATCCGGAGCACATAGCAATCAGCCCCAGCATTTT. Residues: CASSPSGAHSNQPQHF.

V and J are TRBV28 and TRBJ1-2; 9 bases map to TRBD1. The CDR3 is 14 residues long. Germline CDR1 reads MDHEN; CDR2 reads SYDVKM. With 8 bases clipped from V and 8 bases from J, the junction kept 12 bases outside the gene matches. The CDR3 loop reads CASQQGQGRQGYTF. CDR3 coding DNA: TGTGCCAGCCAACAAGGACAGGGGCGTCAAGGCTACACCTTC.

This chain's CDR3 is CASRLSGLANNEQFF. Written as DNA, the CDR3 is TGCGCCAGCAGACTATCGGGACTAGCCAACAATGAGCAGTTCTTC. The gene calls are TRBV5-1 and TRBJ2-1, with 9 bases aligning to TRBD2. In germline, CDR1 is SGHRS, CDR2 YFSETQ. Trimming took 5 bases from V and 5 from J; bases not matched to a gene: 8. The CDR3 extends over 15 amino acids.

V is TRBV7-6 and J is TRBJ2-7; TRBD2 matches at 10 bases. Germline CDR1 and CDR2: SGHVS and FNYEAQ. The CDR3 totals 15 residues. V dropped 4 bases and J dropped 5; count of bases not matched to a gene: 8. The CDR3 sequence is CASSYVAGGFDEQYF. The CDR3, as DNA: TGTGCCAGCAGCTATGTAGCGGGAGGATTCGACGAGCAGTACTTC.

This sequence joins TRBV2 and TRBJ1-1; perhaps TRBD1 as D (6 bases). Germline V gene sequence: CDR1 SNHLY, CDR2 FYNNEI. This CDR3 comprises 17 residues. V was pared by 1 base and J by 4 bases, with 19 bases between. The CDR3, as DNA: TGTGCCAGCAGTGAAGAAACAGGGCGTGTTAGAGGCACTGAAGCTTTCTTT. Amino acids: CASSEETGRVRGTEAFF.

V gene TRBV7-2 combines with J gene TRBJ2-1, with 13 bases aligning to TRBD2. CDR1 SGHTA and CDR2 FQGNSA come from the germline V gene. With 6 bases clipped from V and 7 bases from J, the junction kept 6 bases outside the gene matches. This CDR3 has 15 amino acids. The CDR3 spells CASRLTSGGRNEQFF. DNA for the CDR3: TGTGCCAGCAGGTTGACTAGCGGGGGGCGTAATGAGCAGTTCTTC. Variable domain in full (rest from reference TRBV7-2 and TRBJ2-1): GAGVSQSPSNKVTEKGKDVELRCDPISGHTALYWYRQSLGQGLEFLIYFQGNSAPDKSGLPSDRFSAERTGGSVSTLTIQRTQQEDSAVYLCASRLTSGGRNEQFFGPGTRLTVL.

The genes are TRBV6-6 and TRBJ1-1; TRBD1 matches at 9 bases. CDR3 size: 13 residues. Germline V lookup: CDR1 MNHNY, CDR2 SVGAGI (reference sequence). Trimming took 2 bases from V and 7 from J; bases not matched to a gene: 2. CDR3 coding DNA: TGTGCCAGCAGTTACGGGACAGGGCGTGAAGCTTTCTTT. This translates into CASSYGTGREAFF.

The V call is TRBV9, the J call TRBJ2-1; D is possibly TRBD2 (6 bases). The CDR3 has 14 residues. Trimming shortened V by 0 bases and J by 10 bases, and 14 bases separated the two germline ends. Germline V lookup: CDR1 SGDLS, CDR2 YYNGEE. In DNA form, the CDR3 reads TGTGCCAGCAGCGTAGTAGAGAAACGGGGGGAGCAGTTCTTC. Protein: CASSVVEKRGEQFF.

The rearrangement joins TRBV29-1 to TRBJ2-4, with 11 nucleotides matching TRBD1. The CDR3 is 14 amino acids. Unmatched junction bases numbered 7, after V lost 6 bases and J lost 6 bases. The germline gives CDR1 SQVTM, CDR2 ANQGSEA. The CDR3 region has the DNA TGCAGCGTGGAGGGACAGGGGGGGAGAAACATTCAGTACTTC. This encodes CSVEGQGGRNIQYF.

V usage is TRBV6-6 and J usage is TRBJ2-6; D is unresolved. The CDR3 has 15 residues. With 5 bases removed from V and 2 bases from J, the gap between germline ends came to 10 bases. The V gene's germline CDR1 is MNHNY and CDR2 SVGAGI (reference sequence). The CDR3 nucleotides are TGTGCCAGCAGTGATGAGGTAACTGGGGCCAACGTCCTGACTTTC. Its translation is CASSDEVTGANVLTF.

V is TRBV9 and J is TRBJ1-3; D possibly corresponds to TRBD1 (5 bases). This CDR3 is built from 16 residues. Trimming shortened V by 0 bases and J by 4 bases, and 14 bases separated the two germline ends. In germline, CDR1 is SGDLS, CDR2 YYNGEE. The CDR3 loop reads CASSVEEGRQGNTIYF. CDR3 DNA: TGTGCCAGCAGCGTAGAGGAGGGGCGTCAAGGAAACACCATATATTTT.

The chain joins TRBV7-2 to TRBJ1-5, with a possible D match to TRBD1 (6 bases). The germline V and J ends were trimmed by 1 base and 7 bases, with 17 bases remaining between them. Germline V gives CDR1 SGHTA, CDR2 FQGNSA. The CDR3 consists of 16 residues. As DNA, the CDR3 is TGTGCCAGCAGCTTAGGGGATGGACGCGGGGGCCAGCCCCAGCATTTT. This sequence encodes CASSLGDGRGGQPQHF.

The J gene is TRBJ2-7, the V gene TRBV4-3; D is perhaps TRBD1 (5 bases). The CDR3 totals 13 residues. CDR1 and CDR2 from the germline V gene are LGHNA and YSLEER. Trimming took off 1 base at V and 12 bases at J, with 16 bases between the two ends. CDR3 in DNA: TGCGCCAGCAGCCAAGGTCGGCAGGGTTCCCGGTACTTC. This gives the protein CASSQGRQGSRYF.

The chain uses TRBV9 and TRBJ2-5, with 11 bases lining up with TRBD2. Germline V CDR1 and CDR2: SGDLS, YYNGEE. The length of the CDR3 is 16 residues. Trimming at V came to 3 bases and at J to 0 bases, leaving 4 bases not matched to a gene. CDR3 region: CASSAPGLADQETQYF. CDR3 DNA: TGTGCCAGCAGCGCGCCGGGACTAGCGGACCAAGAGACCCAGTACTTC.

The chain is built from TRBV5-6 and TRBJ1-5; a possible D gene is TRBD1 (6 bases). Germline V gene sequence: CDR1 SGHDT, CDR2 YYEEEE. The ends were cut back, 2 bases at V and 7 bases at J, with 16 bases in the middle. This CDR3 region has 15 residues. CDR3 sequence reads: CASSLSSTGGQPQHF. In DNA, the CDR3 is TGTGCCAGCAGCTTATCATCGACAGGCGGCCAGCCCCAGCATTTT.